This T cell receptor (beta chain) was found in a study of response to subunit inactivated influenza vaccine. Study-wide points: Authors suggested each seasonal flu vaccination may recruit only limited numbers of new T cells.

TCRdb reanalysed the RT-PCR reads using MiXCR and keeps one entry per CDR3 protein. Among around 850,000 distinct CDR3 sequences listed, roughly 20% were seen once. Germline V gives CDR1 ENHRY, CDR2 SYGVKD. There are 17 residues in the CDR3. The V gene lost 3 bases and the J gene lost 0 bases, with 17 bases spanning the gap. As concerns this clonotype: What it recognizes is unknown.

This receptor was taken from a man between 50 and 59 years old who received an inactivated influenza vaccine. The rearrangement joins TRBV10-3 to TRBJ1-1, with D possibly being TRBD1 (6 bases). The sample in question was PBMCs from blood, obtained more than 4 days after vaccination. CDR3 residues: CAISEPGQSEMNTEAFF. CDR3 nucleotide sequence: TGTGCCATCAGTGAACCAGGACAGTCTGAAATGAACACTGAAGCTTTCTTT.